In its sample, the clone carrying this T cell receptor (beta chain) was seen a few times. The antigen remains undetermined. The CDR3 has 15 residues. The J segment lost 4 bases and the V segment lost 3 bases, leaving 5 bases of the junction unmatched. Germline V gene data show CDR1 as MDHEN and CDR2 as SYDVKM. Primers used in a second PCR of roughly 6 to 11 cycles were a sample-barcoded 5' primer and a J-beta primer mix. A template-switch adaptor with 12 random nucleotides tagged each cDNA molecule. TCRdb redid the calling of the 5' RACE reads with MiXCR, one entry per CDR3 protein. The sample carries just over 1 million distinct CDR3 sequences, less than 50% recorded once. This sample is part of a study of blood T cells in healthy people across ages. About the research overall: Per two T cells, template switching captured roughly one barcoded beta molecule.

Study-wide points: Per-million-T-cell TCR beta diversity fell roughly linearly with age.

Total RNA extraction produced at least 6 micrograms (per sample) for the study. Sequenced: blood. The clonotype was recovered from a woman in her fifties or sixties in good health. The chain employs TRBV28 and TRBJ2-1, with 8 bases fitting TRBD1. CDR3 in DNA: TGTGCCAGCAGTTTTCCGGGACAGGCATACAATGAGCAGTTCTTC. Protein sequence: CASSFPGQAYNEQFF.